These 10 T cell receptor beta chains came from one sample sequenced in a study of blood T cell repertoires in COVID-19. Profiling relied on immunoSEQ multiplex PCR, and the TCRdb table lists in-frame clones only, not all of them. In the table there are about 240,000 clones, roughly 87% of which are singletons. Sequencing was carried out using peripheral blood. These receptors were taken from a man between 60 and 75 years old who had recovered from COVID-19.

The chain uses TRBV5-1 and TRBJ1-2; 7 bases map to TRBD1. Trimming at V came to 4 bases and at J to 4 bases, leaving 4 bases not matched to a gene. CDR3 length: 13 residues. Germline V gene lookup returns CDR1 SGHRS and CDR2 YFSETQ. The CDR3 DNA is TGCGCCAGCAGCAGGGGACAGAGCTATGGCTACACCTTC. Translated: CASSRGQSYGYTF.

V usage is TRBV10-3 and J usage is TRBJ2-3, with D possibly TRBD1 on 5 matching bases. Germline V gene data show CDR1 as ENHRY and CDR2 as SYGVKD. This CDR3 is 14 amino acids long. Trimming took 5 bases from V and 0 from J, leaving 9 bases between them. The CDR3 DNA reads TGTGCCATCAGTTCAGGGTCTAGCACAGATACGCAGTATTTT. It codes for CAISSGSSTDTQYF.

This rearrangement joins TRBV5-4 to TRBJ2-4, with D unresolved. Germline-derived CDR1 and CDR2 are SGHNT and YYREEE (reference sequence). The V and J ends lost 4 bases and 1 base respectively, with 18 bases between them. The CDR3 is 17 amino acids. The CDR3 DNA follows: TGTGCCAGCAGCCGATACCAATTTTCCGGGGCCAAAAACATTCAGTACTTC. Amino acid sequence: CASSRYQFSGAKNIQYF.

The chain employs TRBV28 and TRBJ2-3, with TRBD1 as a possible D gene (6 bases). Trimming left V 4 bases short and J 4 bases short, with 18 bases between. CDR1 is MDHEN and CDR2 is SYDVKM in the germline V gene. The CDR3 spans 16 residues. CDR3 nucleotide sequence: TGTGCCAGCAGTTCACCTGTCAACAGGGAACCAGATACGCAGTATTTT. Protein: CASSSPVNREPDTQYF.

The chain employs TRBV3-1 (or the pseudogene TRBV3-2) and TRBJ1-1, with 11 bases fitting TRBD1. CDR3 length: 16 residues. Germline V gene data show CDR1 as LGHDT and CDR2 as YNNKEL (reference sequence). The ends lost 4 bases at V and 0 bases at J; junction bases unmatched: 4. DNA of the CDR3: TGTGCCAGCAGCCCCCGGGACAGGGGGGTGAACACTGAAGCTTTCTTT. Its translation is CASSPRDRGVNTEAFF.

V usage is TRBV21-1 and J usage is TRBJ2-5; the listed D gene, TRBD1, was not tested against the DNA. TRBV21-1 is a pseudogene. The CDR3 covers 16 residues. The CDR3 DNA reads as TGTGCCAGCAGTCTCCCCGACAGGGGGCGCAGAGAGACCCAGTACTTC. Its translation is CASSLPDRGRRETQYF.

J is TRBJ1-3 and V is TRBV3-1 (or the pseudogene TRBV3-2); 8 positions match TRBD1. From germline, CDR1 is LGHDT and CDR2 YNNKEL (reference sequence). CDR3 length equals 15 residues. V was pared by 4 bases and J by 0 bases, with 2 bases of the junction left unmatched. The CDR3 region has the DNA TGTGCCAGCAGCCCCAGGGGGCTCTCTGGAAACACCATATATTTT. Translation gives CASSPRGLSGNTIYF.

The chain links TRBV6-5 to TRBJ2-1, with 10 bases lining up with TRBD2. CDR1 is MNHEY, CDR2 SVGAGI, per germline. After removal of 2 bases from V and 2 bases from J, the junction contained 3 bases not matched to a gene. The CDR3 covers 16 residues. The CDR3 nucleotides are TGTGCCAGCAGTTACCTCAGCGGGGGGGCCTACAATGAGCAGTTCTTC. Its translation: CASSYLSGGAYNEQFF.

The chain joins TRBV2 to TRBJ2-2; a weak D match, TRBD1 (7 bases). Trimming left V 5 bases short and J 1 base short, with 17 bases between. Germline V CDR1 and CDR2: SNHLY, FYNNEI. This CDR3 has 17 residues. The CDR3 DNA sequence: TGTGCCAGCAGTACCGTTCAGGGGGGAAGGAACACCGGGGAGCTGTTTTTT. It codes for CASSTVQGGRNTGELFF.

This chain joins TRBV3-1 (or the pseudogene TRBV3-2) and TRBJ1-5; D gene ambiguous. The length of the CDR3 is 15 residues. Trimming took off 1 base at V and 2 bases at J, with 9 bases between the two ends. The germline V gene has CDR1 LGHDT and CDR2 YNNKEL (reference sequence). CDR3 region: CASSQAPSGNQPQHF. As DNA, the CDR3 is TGTGCCAGCAGCCAAGCCCCCTCGGGCAATCAGCCCCAGCATTTT.